Shown below are 9 T cell receptor beta chains from a single sample sequenced in a study of CXCR3-negative and CXCR3-positive naive CD8 T cells. UMI-tagged TRB cDNA libraries were built via 5' RACE. Each CDR3 protein gets one entry in TCRdb, which reprocessed the 5' RACE reads and gives no DNA. The sample table sets out under 50,000 distinct CDR3 sequences. The sequenced sample was naive CXCR3- CD8+ T cells from blood. As to subset: CD45RO-CCR7+CD27+CD95- naive CD8+ T cells lacking CXCR3 (TNR3-). The receptor source for this set is a human donor in good health. Some clones in this sample may be carry-over from other donors' samples.

This chain joins TRBV4-2 and TRBJ2-3; TCRdb lists TRBD1, though no DNA is available to test this call. This CDR3 region has 18 residues. Looked up from germline, CDR1 is LGHNA and CDR2 is YNFKEQ. CDR3: CASSRGVEGGPGTDAQYF.

This chain joins TRBV28 and TRBJ2-2; TCRdb proposes TRBD1, but this gene call is untestable without DNA. This CDR3 contains 11 residues. Germline CDR1 MDHEN, CDR2 SYDVKM. The CDR3 spells CASYWAGELFF.

The J gene is TRBJ1-1, the V gene TRBV28; without DNA, the TCRdb call of TRBD1 cannot be checked. Germline V gives CDR1 MDHEN, CDR2 SYDVKM. The CDR3 has 16 residues. The chain's CDR3 is CASSLLRTGGDTEAFF.

V is TRBV4-3 and J is TRBJ1-5. Germline CDR1 LGHNA, CDR2 YSLEER. This CDR3 has 17 residues. The CDR3 loop is CASSQIRGPVENQPQHF.

The chain employs TRBV5-1 and TRBJ2-3; the TCRdb D gene call, TRBD1, has no DNA to confirm it. The CDR3 is 17 residues long. Per germline, CDR1 SGHRS and CDR2 YFSETQ. The chain's CDR3 is CASSLYGGQVSTDTQYF.

V and J are TRBV27 and TRBJ2-5; TCRdb's D gene call, TRBD2, goes unchecked for lack of DNA. Germline loops: CDR1 MNHEY, CDR2 SMNVEV (reference sequence). This CDR3 spans 15 amino acids. The CDR3 is CASSPRSGQAETQYF.

This chain connects TRBV10-3 to TRBJ2-5; TCRdb lists TRBD2, though no DNA is available to test this call. From germline, CDR1 is ENHRY and CDR2 SYGVKD. This CDR3 is 16 amino acids long. CDR3 sequence reads: CAISDGGEARLKTQYF.

V usage is TRBV12-3 or TRBV12-4 and J usage is TRBJ1-1. CDR3 length: 12 residues. The CDR3 sequence: CASSSLGTEAFF.

The chain links TRBV4-1 to TRBJ2-7. The CDR3 covers 14 residues. Germline assignment: CDR1 MGHRA and CDR2 YSYEKL. The CDR3 sequence is CASSQGAGYYEQYF.